The 9 T cell receptor beta chains below all came from one sample that was sequenced in a study of CD8 T cells in Susac syndrome. The authors reverse transcribed roughly 0.5 to 1 ug RNA with random hexamers. MiXCR, run by TCRdb on the immunoSEQ multiplex PCR reads, gives a single entry per CDR3 protein. The sample shows under 550,000 distinct CDR3 sequences, more than 70% of them seen only once. Material for sequencing was CD8+ T cells from PBMCs. The receptor source for this set is a human donor with multiple sclerosis.

This rearrangement joins TRBV21-1 to TRBJ2-3. TRBV21-1 is recorded as a pseudogene. The CDR3 covers 15 residues. CDR3 nucleotides: TGTGCCAGCAGTAAGAGCGGGGAAAGCACAGATACGCAGTATTTT. Its protein is CASSKSGESTDTQYF.

This clonotype was detected only once. V is TRBV20-1 and J is TRBJ2-7; D perhaps matches TRBD2 (6 bases). V was trimmed by 6 bases and J by 0 bases, leaving 21 bases between them. The length of the CDR3 is 16 residues. The germline V gene has CDR1 DFQATT and CDR2 SNEGSKA (reference sequence). The CDR3 reads CSADDTYSGSSYEQYF. In DNA, the CDR3 is TGCAGTGCAGACGATACCTATAGCGGATCCTCCTACGAGCAGTACTTC.

The V and J genes are TRBV5-6 and TRBJ2-1; 13 bases agree with TRBD2. V lost 7 bases and J lost 8; bases outside the gene matches: 9. Germline lookup yields CDR1 SGHDT and CDR2 YYEEEE. The CDR3 is 15 residues long. The CDR3 bases are TGTGCCAGCTACCCACTAGCGGGGGGGCTGGATGAGCAGTTCTTC. Protein sequence: CASYPLAGGLDEQFF.

The chain uses TRBV6-5 and TRBJ2-1; 11 positions match TRBD2. V gave up 0 bases and J gave up 8 bases; unmatched junction bases: 9. Germline CDR1 is MNHEY and CDR2 is SVGAGI. The CDR3 has 17 amino acids. The CDR3 sequence is CASSYSTTSGRAHEQFF. The DNA of the CDR3 is TGTGCCAGCAGTTACTCGACCACTAGCGGGAGAGCTCATGAGCAGTTCTTC.

The V call is TRBV2, the J call TRBJ1-2; D is perhaps TRBD1 (5 bases). Trimming cost V 6 bases and J 4 bases, with 18 bases left between them. Germline CDR1 reads SNHLY; CDR2 reads FYNNEI. The CDR3 spans 15 residues. CDR3: CASSLLTAQLYGYTF. The CDR3 DNA sequence: TGTGCCAGCAGCCTCCTGACAGCCCAACTCTATGGCTACACCTTC.

CDR3 DNA sequence: TGTGCCAGCAGTGAAGGGGGGGAGGTTAGCAATCAGCCCCAGCATTTT. Translating gives CASSEGGEVSNQPQHF. The chain links TRBV6-1 to TRBJ1-5, with D maybe TRBD1 (5 bases). The germline V and J ends were trimmed by 1 base and 0 bases, with 10 bases remaining between them. Germline V gene lookup returns CDR1 MNHNS and CDR2 SASEGT. This CDR3 region has 16 residues.

This chain connects TRBV12-3 or TRBV12-4 to TRBJ2-7; maybe TRBD1 (6 bases). V was shortened by 3 bases and J by 3 bases, with 15 bases between the two germline ends. The CDR3 is 15 residues long. CDR3 sequence (DNA): TGTGCCAGCAGTTTGTCTTGGGACACAATCTACGAGCAGTACTTC. It specifies CASSLSWDTIYEQYF.

This clonotype appeared a single time. The J gene is TRBJ1-1, the V gene TRBV27; no reliable D call. Germline V gives CDR1 MNHEY, CDR2 SMNVEV (reference sequence). CDR3 length: 13 residues. V gave up 2 bases and J gave up 8 bases, with 12 bases separating them. The CDR3 loop reads CASSLDGRTEAFF. DNA for the CDR3: TGTGCCAGCAGTTTAGATGGTCGGACGGAAGCTTTCTTT.

The rearrangement links TRBV7-8 to TRBJ2-7; 7 nucleotides match TRBD2. The V gene end was trimmed by 2 bases and the J gene end by 4 bases; junction bases not matched to a gene: 8. The CDR3 is made up of 15 amino acids. Germline V gene lookup returns CDR1 SGHVS and CDR2 FQNEAQ. In nucleotides, the CDR3 is TGTGCCAGCAGCTTAACGGTATCGGGAGGTTACGAGCAGTACTTC. Amino acids: CASSLTVSGGYEQYF.